What follows are 30 T cell receptor beta chains derived from one specimen sequenced in a study of T cell changes during pregnancy in multiple sclerosis (dated by TCRdb to between 2019 and 2020). Library preparation employed the immunoSEQ multiplex PCR assay. TCRdb's version of the immuneACCESS table is confined to in-frame rearrangements and falls short of the full clone set. An unresolved V gene accounts for under half of the shortfall where checked; the remainder is of unknown origin. Across this sample there are some 89,000 clones, with about 94% seen only once. In total, the top ten clones hold about 2.5% of the sample. The sample was peripheral blood, taken in the third trimester of pregnancy. Receptor source: a female donor with multiple sclerosis, enrolled in a pregnancy study.

The J gene is TRBJ2-1, the V gene TRBV7-3; TRBD2 matches at 13 bases. Germline trimming cut 1 base from V and 10 bases from J; bases unmatched to any gene: 10. CDR3 length: 17 residues. CDR1 and CDR2 from the germline V gene are SGHTA and FQGTGA. The CDR3 DNA is TGTGCCAGCAGCTTAATACCGACTAGCGGGGGGCGGGGAGAGCAGTTCTTC. Translated: CASSLIPTSGGRGEQFF.

The V gene is TRBV28, the J gene TRBJ2-7; a weak D match, TRBD1 (5 bases). Trimming removed 3 bases at V and 5 bases at J, with 14 bases between. Germline assignment: CDR1 MDHEN and CDR2 SYDVKM. CDR3 length: 14 residues. CDR3 loop: CASSFPQTANEQYF. CDR3 nucleotides: TGTGCCAGCAGTTTCCCGCAGACAGCGAACGAGCAGTACTTC. The full variable domain, completed using reference TRBV28 and TRBJ2-7, is DVKVTQSSRYLVKRTGEKVFLECVQDMDHENMFWYRQDPGLGLRLIYFSYDVKMKEKGDIPEGYSVSREKKERFSLILESASTNQTSMYLCASSFPQTANEQYFGPGTRLTVT.

This sequence joins TRBV9 and TRBJ2-7; 8 bases are a match to TRBD2. Per germline, CDR1 SGDLS and CDR2 YYNGEE. This CDR3 is 16 amino acids long. After removal of 4 bases from V and 6 bases from J, the junction contained 15 bases not matched to a gene. The CDR3 nucleotides read TGTGCCAGCAGCCCCGGGGCGGGGGGCAGGTCTCTCGAGCAGTACTTC. Its protein is CASSPGAGGRSLEQYF.

This clone was counted a few times. The gene calls are TRBV7-9 and TRBJ2-5; D is possibly TRBD2 (6 bases). CDR1 SEHNR and CDR2 FQNEAQ come from the germline V gene (reference sequence). V shed 5 bases and J shed 0 bases, with 13 bases lying between them. This CDR3 comprises 15 residues. The CDR3 spells CASSPGTGDQETQYF. DNA of the CDR3: TGTGCCAGCAGCCCAGGAACGGGGGACCAAGAGACCCAGTACTTC.

The rearrangement uses TRBV9 and TRBJ2-2; maybe TRBD1 (5 bases). CDR3 length equals 16 residues. The V and J ends lost 0 bases and 4 bases respectively, with 13 bases between them. Germline CDR1 SGDLS, CDR2 YYNGEE. The CDR3 region is CASSVGRGSVTGELFF. CDR3 in DNA: TGTGCCAGCAGCGTAGGAAGGGGATCAGTCACCGGGGAGCTGTTTTTT.

V and J are TRBV19 and TRBJ2-7; possible D gene TRBD1, 6 bases. CDR1 and CDR2 from the germline V gene are LNHDA and SQIVND (reference sequence). V was clipped by 3 bases and J by 3 bases, with 12 bases between them. The length of the CDR3 is 14 residues. CDR3 DNA sequence: TGTGCCAGTAGTATGGGGCAGGGGAGCTACGAGCAGTACTTC. Translated: CASSMGQGSYEQYF.

The gene calls are TRBV25-1 and TRBJ1-1; the match to TRBD1 covers 8 bases. Germline trimming cut 9 bases from V and 3 bases from J; bases unmatched to any gene: 9. This CDR3 is built from 14 residues. CDR1 is MGHDK and CDR2 is SYGVNS in the germline V gene. CDR3 nucleotides: TGTGCCAGTCGAAGGACAGGGTGGGACACTGAAGCTTTCTTT. Residues: CASRRTGWDTEAFF.

As to this clone: One end of the junction varies from germline; a read error may be responsible. The chain recombines TRBV7-7 with TRBJ2-5, with TRBD2 matching over 11 bases. Germline V lookup: CDR1 SSHAT, CDR2 FNYEAQ (reference sequence). This CDR3 has 17 amino acids. In nucleotides, the CDR3 is TGTGCTAGCAGCCCGACTAGCGGGGCTCCCCCCGGGGAGACCCAGTACTTC. Translation gives CASSPTSGAPPGETQYF.

The rearrangement joins TRBV23-1 to TRBJ2-5; D call uncertain. Being an ORF, TRBV23-1 has a function that is uncertain. Trimming took 2 bases from V and 7 from J, leaving 17 bases between them. This CDR3 is built from 15 residues. The CDR3 loop reads CASSQRSGFIGTQYF. For the CDR3, the DNA is TGCGCCAGCAGTCAAAGGAGTGGGTTTATTGGGACCCAGTACTTC.

V and J are TRBV5-5 and TRBJ1-2, with 8 bases fitting TRBD1. The CDR3 has 14 amino acids. Trimming took 3 bases from V and 7 from J; bases not matched to a gene: 8. Per germline, CDR1 SGHKS and CDR2 YYEKEE (reference sequence). As DNA, the CDR3 is TGTGCCAGCAGCTGGGGACAGGCGAGTTTTGGCTACACCTTC. This sequence encodes CASSWGQASFGYTF. Full variable domain (outside the CDR3, taken from reference TRBV5-5 and TRBJ1-2): DAGVTQSPTHLIKTRGQQVTLRCSPISGHKSVSWYQQVLGQGPQFIFQYYEKEERGRGNFPDRFSARQFPNYSSELNVNALLLGDSALYLCASSWGQASFGYTFGSGTRLTVV.

CDR3 in DNA: TGTGCCAGCAGCTCCCTTAGCGGTTACCAAGAGACCCAGTACTTC. Translated, it gives CASSSLSGYQETQYF. V and J are TRBV7-8 and TRBJ2-5; maybe TRBD2 (6 bases). Germline V gene sequence: CDR1 SGHVS, CDR2 FQNEAQ. The ends were cut back, 4 bases at V and 0 bases at J, with 12 bases in the middle. The CDR3 contains 15 residues.

The chain links TRBV7-9 to TRBJ1-4; a possible D gene is TRBD1 (5 bases). V was clipped by 2 bases and J by 8 bases, with 15 bases between them. Germline values: CDR1 SEHNR, CDR2 FQNEAQ (reference sequence). The CDR3 loop spans 15 amino acids. CDR3 nucleotide sequence: TGTGCCAGCAGCTTAAAGGGGATTGGTTTGGAAAAACTGTTTTTT. Translated, it gives CASSLKGIGLEKLFF.

This clone was counted a single time. The genes are TRBV2 and TRBJ2-6, with D possibly matching TRBD2 (6 bases). CDR1 is SNHLY and CDR2 is FYNNEI in the germline V gene. This CDR3 spans 15 amino acids. Deletions cut 7 bases from V and 0 bases from J, with 10 bases between. The CDR3 loop reads CASTPLASGANVLTF. The CDR3 nucleotides read TGTGCCAGCACCCCACTAGCCTCTGGGGCCAACGTCCTGACTTTC.

The chain recombines TRBV7-6 with TRBJ2-3; 7 nucleotides align to TRBD1. The V gene end was trimmed by 3 bases and the J gene end by 4 bases; junction bases not matched to a gene: 10. Per the germline V gene, CDR1 is SGHVS and CDR2 is FNYEAQ. This CDR3 contains 16 residues. CDR3 DNA sequence: TGTGCCAGCAGCTTCGGACAGGCCCAACAGCCAGATACGCAGTATTTT. This codes for CASSFGQAQQPDTQYF.

The chain is built from TRBV9 and TRBJ2-2; D perhaps matches TRBD2 (7 bases). The germline V and J ends were trimmed by 6 bases and 8 bases, with 17 bases remaining between them. The CDR3 has 14 amino acids. Germline V lookup: CDR1 SGDLS, CDR2 YYNGEE. CDR3 nucleotide sequence: TGTGCCAGCACACTAGGGGGGGAAATAGGGGAGCTGTTTTTT. Encoded protein: CASTLGGEIGELFF.

This sequence joins TRBV6-5 and TRBJ1-2, with 10 bases aligning to TRBD1. After removal of 4 bases from V and 6 bases from J, the junction contained 5 bases not matched to a gene. This CDR3 comprises 14 residues. Germline CDR1 MNHEY, CDR2 SVGAGI. The CDR3 loop is CASSSEDRGDGYTF. CDR3 bases: TGTGCCAGCAGTTCCGAGGACAGGGGGGATGGCTACACCTTC.

The rearrangement links TRBV7-2 to TRBJ2-7, with 8 nucleotides matching TRBD2. The ends lost 2 bases at V and 4 bases at J; junction bases unmatched: 10. There are 16 residues in the CDR3. CDR1 is SGHTA and CDR2 is FQGNSA in the germline V gene. The CDR3 region has the DNA TGTGCCAGCAGCTTATGGGACGGGACTAGAGGGTACGAGCAGTACTTC. The encoded protein is CASSLWDGTRGYEQYF.

The DNA of the CDR3 is TGTGCCAGCACGGACACAAACTCCTACGAGCAGTACTTC. It is translated as CASTDTNSYEQYF. J is TRBJ2-7 and V is TRBV11-1; D perhaps matches TRBD1 (5 bases). The ends were cut back, 7 bases at V and 0 bases at J, with 10 bases in the middle. The CDR3 length is 13 residues. The germline V gene encodes CDR1 SGHAT and CDR2 FQDESV (reference sequence).

This chain links TRBV5-1 with TRBJ1-2; D gene ambiguous. The CDR3 loop spans 13 amino acids. CDR1 and CDR2 (germline): SGHRS, YFSETQ. V was clipped by 6 bases and J by 3 bases, with 12 bases between them. The CDR3 nucleotides read TGCGCCAGCACCCGCGAGGGAGACTATGGCTACACCTTC. Encoded protein: CASTREGDYGYTF.

This clone was seen once. This chain joins TRBV27 and TRBJ2-1; TRBD2 matches 7 bases. There are 15 residues in the CDR3. Losses at the gene ends were 0 bases for V and 5 bases for J; bases not matched to a gene: 4. Germline CDR1 MNHEY, CDR2 SMNVEV (reference sequence). The CDR3 loop is CASSLSTLADNEQFF. CDR3 nucleotide sequence: TGTGCCAGCAGTTTATCGACGCTAGCGGACAATGAGCAGTTCTTC.

This clone was picked up one time. V and J are TRBV7-9 and TRBJ1-1, with unresolved D. V shed 4 bases and J shed 4 bases, with 4 bases lying between them. From germline, CDR1 is SEHNR and CDR2 FQNEAQ (reference sequence). There are 11 residues in the CDR3. DNA of the CDR3: TGTGCCAGCAGCTCCGGCACTGAAGCTTTCTTT. Translated, it gives CASSSGTEAFF.

This sequence joins TRBV15 and TRBJ2-7; D is unresolved. V gave up 1 base and J gave up 6 bases, with 7 bases separating them. This CDR3 comprises 12 residues. Germline V gives CDR1 LNHNV, CDR2 YYDKDF (reference sequence). Written as DNA, the CDR3 is TGTGCCACCAGCAGAGGTAGATCCGAGCAGTACTTC. As protein: CATSRGRSEQYF.

The chain couples TRBV7-6 to TRBJ1-1; the D gene is possibly TRBD1 (5 bases). CDR1 and CDR2 from the germline V gene are SGHVS and FNYEAQ. The V end lost 5 bases, the J end lost 4 bases, and 8 bases lay between the germline ends. The CDR3 has 12 residues. The CDR3 loop is CASSRGGTEAFF. The DNA of the CDR3 is TGTGCCAGCAGCCGGGGGGGCACTGAAGCTTTCTTT.

The gene calls are TRBV7-3 and TRBJ1-1; the D is unclear. V lost 6 bases, J lost 1 base, and 12 bases lay in between. CDR1 SGHTA and CDR2 FQGTGA come from the germline V gene. The CDR3 runs to 14 residues. The CDR3 sequence: CASRSGGRNTEAFF. The CDR3 region has the DNA TGTGCCAGCAGGTCAGGAGGTAGGAACACTGAAGCTTTCTTT.

V is TRBV11-2 and J is TRBJ2-7, with TRBD1 identical over 7 bases. Germline assignment: CDR1 SGHAT and CDR2 FQNNGV. This CDR3 contains 15 residues. The trim removed 5 bases at V and 3 bases at J, leaving 10 bases unmatched. CDR3 sequence (DNA): TGTGCCAGCAGCGTAAACCCGGGACAGAACTACGAGCAGTACTTC. This translates into CASSVNPGQNYEQYF.

The chain couples TRBV4-1 to TRBJ2-2; maybe TRBD1 (6 bases). The CDR3 is 16 amino acids. From germline, CDR1 is MGHRA and CDR2 YSYEKL. V was shortened by 2 bases and J by 5 bases, with 15 bases between the two germline ends. Here the CDR3 reads CASSQRGGGLTGELFF. Here the CDR3 DNA reads TGCGCCAGCAGCCAAAGAGGGGGTGGTCTAACCGGGGAGCTGTTTTTT.

This clone showed up just once. The chain is built from TRBV19 and TRBJ1-1; TRBD1 agrees at 11 bases. The CDR3 length is 14 residues. Trimming removed 5 bases from V and 8 bases from J; junction bases left unmatched: 7. Germline V CDR1 and CDR2: LNHDA, SQIVND (reference sequence). In DNA, the CDR3 is TGTGCCAGTAGTTTCCGGACAGGGGGCGAAGAAGCTTTCTTT. It codes for CASSFRTGGEEAFF. The complete variable domain, with remaining parts taken from reference TRBV19 and TRBJ1-1, reads DGGITQSPKYLFRKEGQNVTLSCEQNLNHDAMYWYRQDPGQGLRLIYYSQIVNDFQKGDIAEGYSVSREKKESFPLTVTSAQKNPTAFYLCASSFRTGGEEAFFGQGTRLTVV.

This chain connects TRBV5-1 to TRBJ2-2; TRBD1 is a possible D gene (5 bases). The CDR3 sequence is 13 residues long. V gave up 4 bases and J gave up 8 bases, with 12 bases separating them. The germline CDR1 and CDR2 sequences are SGHRS and YFSETQ. This CDR3 reads CASSQGEAGELFF. CDR3 DNA sequence: TGCGCCAGCAGCCAGGGCGAGGCTGGGGAGCTGTTTTTT.

The chain combines TRBV6-5 with TRBJ2-7; the match to TRBD2 covers 10 bases. The CDR3 length is 14 residues. Looked up from germline, CDR1 is MNHEY and CDR2 is SVGAGI. Trimming removed 4 bases from V and 3 bases from J; junction bases left unmatched: 3. CDR3 residues: CASSFERGGYEQYF. The CDR3 bases are TGTGCCAGCAGTTTCGAGCGGGGGGGCTACGAGCAGTACTTC.

V gene TRBV4-1 combines with J gene TRBJ1-1, with unresolved D. This CDR3 is 14 amino acids long. In germline, CDR1 is MGHRA, CDR2 YSYEKL. V lost 4 bases and J lost 0, with 9 bases in between. The chain's CDR3 is CASSLRALNTEAFF. The CDR3 DNA is TGCGCCAGCAGCCTGAGAGCCCTGAACACTGAAGCTTTCTTT.